This is a list of T cell receptor beta chains from one sample in a study of blood T cell repertoires in COVID-19. Assay: immunoSEQ multiplex PCR; the TCRdb copy retains only in-frame clones and omits some. Here the sample spans 150,000 to 200,000 clones, around 85% being singletons. The sample comprised peripheral blood. Source of these receptors: a man between 50 and 59 years old who had recovered from COVID-19. Each CDR3 is given with its conserved first and last residue. D genes are given only for firm matches. Rows give clone size only sometimes, using once, few, many, or a class for an expanded clone.

15	TRBD1	.	TRBV5-1	TRBJ2-7	TGCGCCAGCAGCTTACAACAGGGGTCCTTCGACGAGCAGTACTTC	CASSLQQGSFDEQYF
11	.	.	TRBV28	TRBJ1-1	TGTGCCAGCAGGTATAACACTGAAGCTTTCTTT	CASRYNTEAFF
19	TRBD2	.	TRBV24-1	TRBJ2-1	TGTGCCACCAGTGATTCGTCCGAATTAGCGGGAGGTCGTAACAATGAGCAGTTCTTC	CATSDSSELAGGRNNEQFF
13	.	.	TRBV27	TRBJ2-1	TGTGCCAGCAGTCCACGGTACGGGACATTTGGCTTCTTC	CASSPRYGTFGFF
13	.	.	TRBV30	TRBJ1-4	TGTGCCTGGATGGTGCAGGGCTCTCAAAAACTGTTTTTT	CAWMVQGSQKLFF
15	.	.	TRBV11-1	TRBJ1-2	TGTGCCAGCAGCCCGGCCGGGGGGCCTTTCTATGGCTACACCTTC	CASSPAGGPFYGYTF
15	.	.	TRBV5-1	TRBJ2-6	TGCGCCAGCAGCTTGGATCTATCTGGGGCCAACGTCCTGACTTTC	CASSLDLSGANVLTF
15	.	once	TRBV6-5	TRBJ2-3	TGTGCCAGCTACGCCCAAAACGGGGGCACAGATACGCAGTATTTT	CASYAQNGGTDTQYF
14	.	.	TRBV5-4	TRBJ1-1	TGTGCCAGCAGCGGCGCAAACAGGGCTGGTCAGGCTTTCTTT	CASSGANRAGQAFF
14	.	.	TRBV18	TRBJ2-5	TGTGCCAGCTCACCCTTGTACAGGCCCAAAGCCCAGTACTTC	CASSPLYRPKAQYF
11	.	.	TRBV30	TRBJ1-6	TGTGCCTGGGGTATGAATTCACCCCTCCACTTT	CAWGMNSPLHF
16	TRBD2	.	TRBV4-2	TRBJ2-5	TGTGCCAGCAGCCAAGGACTAGCGGGAGGCCAAGAGACCCAGTACTTC	CASSQGLAGGQETQYF
18	.	.	TRBV7-3	TRBJ1-3	TGTGCCAGCAGCTTAGATCCCTTGGGGGGAGCCACTGGAAACACCATATATTTT	CASSLDPLGGATGNTIYF
15	.	.	TRBV15	TRBJ1-5	TGTGCCACCAGCAAAACGGACAGTAGCAATCAGCCCCAGCATTTT	CATSKTDSSNQPQHF
15	.	few	TRBV6-2/TRBV6-3	TRBJ1-5	TGTGCCAGCAGTTCCGGGGGAGGGGGCAATCAGCCCCAGCATTTT	CASSSGGGGNQPQHF
16	TRBD2	.	TRBV28	TRBJ2-3	TGTGCCAGCAGCGATATTTCGGGGGGGAATATGGATACGCAGTATTTT	CASSDISGGNMDTQYF
15	TRBD2	.	TRBV10-3	TRBJ2-1	TGTGCCATCAGCGATAGCGGGAGCACCTACAATGAGCAGTTCTTC	CAISDSGSTYNEQFF
11	.	.	TRBV2	TRBJ2-1	TGTGCCAGCACCGGGACACCTGAGCAGTTCTTC	CASTGTPEQFF
16	TRBD2	once	TRBV3-1/TRBV3-2	TRBJ2-7	TGTGCCAGCAGCCCCCCGGGACTAGCGGGAGGCGGCGAGCAGTACTTC	CASSPPGLAGGGEQYF
14	TRBD2	.	TRBV19	TRBJ2-3	TGTGCCAGTACTGGGCGGGAGATGGTAGATACGCAGTATTTT	CASTGREMVDTQYF
14	.	.	TRBV30	TRBJ1-6	TGTGCCTGGAGTGTCGGGGTCTTGGAAACACCCCTCCACTTT	CAWSVGVLETPLHF
16	.	.	TRBV5-6	TRBJ1-3	TGTGCCAGCAGCTTTTTCGGGGTCGGCTCTGGAAACACCATATATTTT	CASSFFGVGSGNTIYF
16	.	.	TRBV7-9	TRBJ2-1	TGTGCCAGCAGCCACGGGCTAGGGAGCTCCTACAATGAGCAGTTCTTC	CASSHGLGSSYNEQFF